This T cell receptor (beta chain) is drawn from a study of CD4 T cells in relation to SARS-CoV-2 and coronaviruses. Some clones are missing from TCRdb's copy, which holds only in-frame ones; the method was immunoSEQ multiplex PCR. Of more than 20,000 clones listed, under 80% are singletons. The unexposed donors gave CD4+ T cells in 2011-2018, prior to COVID-19. CD4+ T cells were isolated from the cells after roughly 11 days of culture. The germline V gene has CDR1 MGHRA and CDR2 YSYEKL. V lost 0 bases to trimming and J lost 5 bases, with 8 bases between them. The CDR3 loop spans 14 amino acids. In its sample, this clone was seen a few times. The antigen is not known.

The TCR originated in a human donor in good health. Input material: CD4+ T cells from PBMCs, cultured in vitro. The chain combines TRBV4-1 with TRBJ1-5; D ambiguous. The CDR3, as DNA: TGCGCCAGCAGCCAAGATGGCGAATATCAGCCCCAGCATTTT. This encodes CASSQDGEYQPQHF.